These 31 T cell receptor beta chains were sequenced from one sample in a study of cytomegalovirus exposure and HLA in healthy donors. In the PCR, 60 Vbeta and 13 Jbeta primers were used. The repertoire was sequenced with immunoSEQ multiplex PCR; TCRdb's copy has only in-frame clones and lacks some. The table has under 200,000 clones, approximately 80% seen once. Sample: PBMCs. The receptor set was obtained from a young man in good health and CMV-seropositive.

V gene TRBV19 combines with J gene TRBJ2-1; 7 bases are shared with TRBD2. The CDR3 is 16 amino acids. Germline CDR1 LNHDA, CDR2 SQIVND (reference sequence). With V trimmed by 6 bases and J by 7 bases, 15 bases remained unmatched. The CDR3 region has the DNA TGTGCCAGTAGGGCGGGTGGCGGGAGAGCTTGGAATGAGCAGTTCTTC. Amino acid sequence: CASRAGGGRAWNEQFF.

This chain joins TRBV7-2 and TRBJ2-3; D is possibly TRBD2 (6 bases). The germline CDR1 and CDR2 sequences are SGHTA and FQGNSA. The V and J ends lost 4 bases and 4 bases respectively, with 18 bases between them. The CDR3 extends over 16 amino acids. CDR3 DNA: TGTGCCAGCAGCTCCCGAGGTGCGGGGCTTCCAGATACGCAGTATTTT. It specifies CASSSRGAGLPDTQYF. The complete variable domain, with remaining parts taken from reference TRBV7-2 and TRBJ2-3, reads GAGVSQSPSNKVTEKGKDVELRCDPISGHTALYWYRQSLGQGLEFLIYFQGNSAPDKSGLPSDRFSAERTGGSVSTLTIQRTQQEDSAVYLCASSSRGAGLPDTQYFGPGTRLTVL.

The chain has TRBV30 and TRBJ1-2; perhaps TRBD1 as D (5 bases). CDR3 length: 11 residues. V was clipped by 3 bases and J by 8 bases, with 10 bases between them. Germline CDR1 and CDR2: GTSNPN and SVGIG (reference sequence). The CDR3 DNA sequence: TGTGCCTGGAGGCACCAGGGAGGCTACACCTTC. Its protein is CAWRHQGGYTF.

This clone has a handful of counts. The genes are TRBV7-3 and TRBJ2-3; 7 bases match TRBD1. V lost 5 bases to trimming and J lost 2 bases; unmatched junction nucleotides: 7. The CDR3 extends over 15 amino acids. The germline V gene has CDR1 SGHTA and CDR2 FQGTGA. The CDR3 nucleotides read TGTGCCAGCAGCCCGACAGGGTATTACACAGATACGCAGTATTTT. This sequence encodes CASSPTGYYTDTQYF. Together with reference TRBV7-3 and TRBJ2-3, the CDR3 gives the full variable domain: GAGVSQTPSNKVTEKGKYVELRCDPISGHTALYWYRQSLGQGPEFLIYFQGTGAADDSGLPNDRFFAVRPEGSVSTLKIQRTERGDSAVYLCASSPTGYYTDTQYFGPGTRLTVL.

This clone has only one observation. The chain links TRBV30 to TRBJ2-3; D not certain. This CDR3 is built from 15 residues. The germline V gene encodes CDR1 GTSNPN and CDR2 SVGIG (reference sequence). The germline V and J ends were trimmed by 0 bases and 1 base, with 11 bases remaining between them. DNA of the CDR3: TGTGCCTGGAGTGTAGGAAATCAGGGCACAGATACGCAGTATTTT. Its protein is CAWSVGNQGTDTQYF. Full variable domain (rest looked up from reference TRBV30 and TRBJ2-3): SQTIHQWPATLVQPVGSPLSLECTVEGTSNPNLYWYRQAAGRGLQLLFYSVGIGQISSEVPQNLSASRPQDRQFILSSKKLLLSDSGFYLCAWSVGNQGTDTQYFGPGTRLTVL.

CDR3 region: CASSQDQGFGANVLTF. For the CDR3, the DNA is TGCGCCAGCAGCCAAGACCAGGGTTTTGGGGCCAACGTCCTGACTTTC. The V and J genes are TRBV4-1 and TRBJ2-6; TRBD1 might be the D (5 bases). Germline loops: CDR1 MGHRA, CDR2 YSYEKL. Trimming stripped 0 bases from V and 3 bases from J, with 9 bases between. The CDR3 has 16 amino acids.

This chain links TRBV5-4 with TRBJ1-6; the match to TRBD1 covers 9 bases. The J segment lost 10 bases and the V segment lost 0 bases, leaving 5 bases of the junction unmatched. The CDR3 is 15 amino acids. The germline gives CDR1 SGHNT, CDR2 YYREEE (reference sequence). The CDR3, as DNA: TGTGCCAGCAGCTTGGACGGGACAGGGCACTCACCCCTCCACTTT. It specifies CASSLDGTGHSPLHF. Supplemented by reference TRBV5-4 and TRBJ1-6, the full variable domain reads ETGVTQSPTHLIKTRGQQVTLRCSSQSGHNTVSWYQQALGQGPQFIFQYYREEENGRGNFPPRFSGLQFPNYSSELNVNALELDDSALYLCASSLDGTGHSPLHFGNGTRLTVT.

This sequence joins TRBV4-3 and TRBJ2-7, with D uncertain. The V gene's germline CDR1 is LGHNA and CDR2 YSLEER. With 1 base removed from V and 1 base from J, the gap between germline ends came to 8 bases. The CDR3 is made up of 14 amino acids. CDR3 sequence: CASSQAWRSYEQYF. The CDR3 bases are TGCGCCAGCAGCCAAGCCTGGCGGTCCTACGAGCAGTACTTC.

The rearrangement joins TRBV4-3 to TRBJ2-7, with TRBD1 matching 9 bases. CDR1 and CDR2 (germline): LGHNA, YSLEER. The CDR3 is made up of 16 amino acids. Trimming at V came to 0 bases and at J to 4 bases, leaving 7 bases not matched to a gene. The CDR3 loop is CASSQDWAGQGYEQYF. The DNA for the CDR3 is TGCGCCAGCAGCCAAGATTGGGCGGGACAGGGATACGAGCAGTACTTC.

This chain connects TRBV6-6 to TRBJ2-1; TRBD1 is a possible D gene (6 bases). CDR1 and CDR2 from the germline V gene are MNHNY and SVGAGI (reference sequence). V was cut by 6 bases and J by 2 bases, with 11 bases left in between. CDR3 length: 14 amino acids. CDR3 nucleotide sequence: TGTGCCAGCAGAGGACAGACTACCTACAATGAGCAGTTCTTC. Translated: CASRGQTTYNEQFF.

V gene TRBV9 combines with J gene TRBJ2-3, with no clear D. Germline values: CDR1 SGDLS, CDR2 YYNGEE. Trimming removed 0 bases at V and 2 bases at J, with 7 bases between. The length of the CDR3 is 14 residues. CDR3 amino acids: CASSVGGYTDTQYF. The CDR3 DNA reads TGTGCCAGCAGCGTAGGCGGATACACAGATACGCAGTATTTT.

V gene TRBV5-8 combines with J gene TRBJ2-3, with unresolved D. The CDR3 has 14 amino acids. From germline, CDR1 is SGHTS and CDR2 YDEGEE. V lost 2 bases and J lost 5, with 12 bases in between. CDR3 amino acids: CASSFSGSRDTQYF. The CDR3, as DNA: TGTGCCAGCAGCTTCTCAGGTTCGAGAGATACGCAGTATTTT.

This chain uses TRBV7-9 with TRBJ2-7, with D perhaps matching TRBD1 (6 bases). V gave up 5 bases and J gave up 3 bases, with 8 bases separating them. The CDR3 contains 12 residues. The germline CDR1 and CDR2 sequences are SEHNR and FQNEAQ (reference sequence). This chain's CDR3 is CASSGDIYEQYF. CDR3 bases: TGTGCCAGCAGCGGGGACATCTACGAGCAGTACTTC.

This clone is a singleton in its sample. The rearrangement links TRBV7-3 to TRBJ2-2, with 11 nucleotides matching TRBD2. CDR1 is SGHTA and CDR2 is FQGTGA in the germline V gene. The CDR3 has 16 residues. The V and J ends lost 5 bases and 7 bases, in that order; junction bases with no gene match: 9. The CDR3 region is CASSQIAGGQIGELFF. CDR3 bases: TGTGCCAGCAGCCAGATAGCGGGGGGGCAGATCGGGGAGCTGTTTTTT.

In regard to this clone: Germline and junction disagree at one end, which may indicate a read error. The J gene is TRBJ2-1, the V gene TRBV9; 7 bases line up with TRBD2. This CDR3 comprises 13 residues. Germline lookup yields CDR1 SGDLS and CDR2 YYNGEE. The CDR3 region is CASSAHSRDYLLF. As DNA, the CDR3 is TGTGCCAGCAGCGCCCATTCTCGGGACTACTTGCTCTTC.

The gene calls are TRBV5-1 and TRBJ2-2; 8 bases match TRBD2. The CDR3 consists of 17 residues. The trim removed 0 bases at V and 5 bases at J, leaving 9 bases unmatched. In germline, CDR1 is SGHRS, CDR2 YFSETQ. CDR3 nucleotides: TGCGCCAGCAGCTTGGTCCCACCCACTAGCGGAACCGGGGAGCTGTTTTTT. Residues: CASSLVPPTSGTGELFF. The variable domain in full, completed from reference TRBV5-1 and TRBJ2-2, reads KAGVTQTPRYLIKTRGQQVTLSCSPISGHRSVSWYQQTPGQGLQFLFEYFSETQRNKGNFPGRFSGRQFSNSRSEMNVSTLELGDSALYLCASSLVPPTSGTGELFFGEGSRLTVL.

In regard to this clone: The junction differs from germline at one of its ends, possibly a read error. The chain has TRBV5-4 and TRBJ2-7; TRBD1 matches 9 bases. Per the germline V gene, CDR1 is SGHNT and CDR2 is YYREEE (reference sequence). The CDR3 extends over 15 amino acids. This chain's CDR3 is CASSLAGTGSSEQYF. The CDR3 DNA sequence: TGTGCCAGCAGCTTGGCCGGGACAGGGTCCTCCGAGCAGTACTTC. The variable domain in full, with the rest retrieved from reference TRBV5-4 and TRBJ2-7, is ETGVTQSPTHLIKTRGQQVTLRCSSQSGHNTVSWYQQALGQGPQFIFQYYREEENGRGNFPPRFSGLQFPNYSSELNVNALELDDSALYLCASSLAGTGSSEQYFGPGTRLTVT.

CDR3: CASSYPENYGYTF. The CDR3, as DNA: TGTGCCAGCAGTTACCCGGAGAACTATGGCTACACCTTC. V gene TRBV6-6 combines with J gene TRBJ1-2; D unclear. Trimming cost V 2 bases and J 2 bases, with 6 bases left between them. This CDR3 contains 13 residues. The germline CDR1 and CDR2 sequences are MNHNY and SVGAGI (reference sequence).

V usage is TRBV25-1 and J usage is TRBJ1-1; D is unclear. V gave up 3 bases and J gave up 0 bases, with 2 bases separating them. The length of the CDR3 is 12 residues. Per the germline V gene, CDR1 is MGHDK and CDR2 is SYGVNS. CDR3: CASSDVNTEAFF. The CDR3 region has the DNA TGTGCCAGCAGTGACGTGAACACTGAAGCTTTCTTT.

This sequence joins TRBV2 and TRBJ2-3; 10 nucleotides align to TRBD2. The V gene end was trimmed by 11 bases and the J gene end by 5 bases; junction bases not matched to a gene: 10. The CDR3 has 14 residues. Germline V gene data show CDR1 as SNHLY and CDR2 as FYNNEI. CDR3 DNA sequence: TGTGCCGGCCTTAGCGGGGGGCTTCTAGATACGCAGTATTTT. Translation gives CAGLSGGLLDTQYF.

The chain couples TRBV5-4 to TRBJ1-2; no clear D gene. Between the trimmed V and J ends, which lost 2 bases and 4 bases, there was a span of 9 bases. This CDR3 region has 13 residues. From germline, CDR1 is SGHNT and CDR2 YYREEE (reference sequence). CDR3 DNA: TGTGCCAGCAGCTTATACGAGGGCTATGGCTACACCTTC. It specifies CASSLYEGYGYTF.

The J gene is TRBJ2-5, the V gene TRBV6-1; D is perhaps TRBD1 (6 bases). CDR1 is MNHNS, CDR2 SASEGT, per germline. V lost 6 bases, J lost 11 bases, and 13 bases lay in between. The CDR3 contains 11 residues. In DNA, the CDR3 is TGTGCCAGCAGAGCAGGGGTTGAGCAGTACTTC. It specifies CASRAGVEQYF.

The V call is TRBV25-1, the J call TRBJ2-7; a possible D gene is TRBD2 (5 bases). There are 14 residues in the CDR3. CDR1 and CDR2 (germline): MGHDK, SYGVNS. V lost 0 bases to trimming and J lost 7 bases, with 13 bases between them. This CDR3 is CASSEYHETGEQYF. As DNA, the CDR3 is TGTGCCAGCAGTGAATATCACGAAACGGGGGAGCAGTACTTC.

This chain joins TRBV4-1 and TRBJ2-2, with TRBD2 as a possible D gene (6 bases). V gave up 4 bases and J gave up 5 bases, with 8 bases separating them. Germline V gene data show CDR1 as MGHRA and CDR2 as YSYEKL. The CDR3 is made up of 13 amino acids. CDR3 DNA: TGCGCCAGCAGCCTCGGGACTACCGGGGAGCTGTTTTTT. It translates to CASSLGTTGELFF.

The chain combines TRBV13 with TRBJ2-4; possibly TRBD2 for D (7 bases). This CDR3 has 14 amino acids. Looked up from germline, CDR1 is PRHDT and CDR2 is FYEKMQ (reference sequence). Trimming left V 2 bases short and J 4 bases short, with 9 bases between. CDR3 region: CASSLRGAKNIQYF. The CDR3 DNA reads TGTGCCAGCAGCTTACGGGGGGCTAAAAACATTCAGTACTTC.

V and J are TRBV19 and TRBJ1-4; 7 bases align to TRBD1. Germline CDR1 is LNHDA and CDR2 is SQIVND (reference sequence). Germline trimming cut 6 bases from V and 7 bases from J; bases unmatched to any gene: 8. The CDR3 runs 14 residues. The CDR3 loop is CASRKGQLSEKLFF. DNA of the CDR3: TGTGCCAGTAGGAAGGGACAGCTTAGTGAAAAACTGTTTTTT.

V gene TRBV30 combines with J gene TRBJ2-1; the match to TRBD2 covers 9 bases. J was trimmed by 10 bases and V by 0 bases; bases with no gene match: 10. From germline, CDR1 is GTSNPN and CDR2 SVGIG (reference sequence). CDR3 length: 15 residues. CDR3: CAWSVPGLATQEQFF. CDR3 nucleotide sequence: TGTGCCTGGAGTGTACCCGGACTAGCGACCCAAGAGCAGTTCTTC.

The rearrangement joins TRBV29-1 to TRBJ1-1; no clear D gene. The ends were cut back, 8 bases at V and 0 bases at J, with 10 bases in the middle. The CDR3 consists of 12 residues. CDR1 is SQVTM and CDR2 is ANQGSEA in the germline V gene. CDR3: CSTTEMNTEAFF. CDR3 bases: TGCAGCACGACTGAAATGAACACTGAAGCTTTCTTT.

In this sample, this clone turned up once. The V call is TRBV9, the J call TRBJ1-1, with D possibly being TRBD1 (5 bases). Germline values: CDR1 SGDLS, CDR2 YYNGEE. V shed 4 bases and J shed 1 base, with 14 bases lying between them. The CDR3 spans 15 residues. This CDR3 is CASSLRGWGNTEAFF. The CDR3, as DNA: TGTGCCAGCAGCTTAAGGGGATGGGGGAACACTGAAGCTTTCTTT.

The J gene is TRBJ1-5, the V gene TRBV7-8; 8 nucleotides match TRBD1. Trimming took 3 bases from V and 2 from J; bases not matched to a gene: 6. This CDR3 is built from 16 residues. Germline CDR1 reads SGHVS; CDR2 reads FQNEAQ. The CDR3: CASSLTGVLGNQPQHF. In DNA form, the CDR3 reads TGTGCCAGCAGCTTGACAGGGGTTCTGGGCAATCAGCCCCAGCATTTT.

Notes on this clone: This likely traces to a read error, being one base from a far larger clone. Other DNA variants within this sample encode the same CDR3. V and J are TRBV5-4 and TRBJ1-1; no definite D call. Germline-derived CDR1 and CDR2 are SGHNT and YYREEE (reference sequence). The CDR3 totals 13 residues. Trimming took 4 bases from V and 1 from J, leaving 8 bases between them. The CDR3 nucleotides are TGTGCCAGCAGCCCCACAGAGAACACTGAAGCTTTCTTT. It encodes CASSPTENTEAFF.